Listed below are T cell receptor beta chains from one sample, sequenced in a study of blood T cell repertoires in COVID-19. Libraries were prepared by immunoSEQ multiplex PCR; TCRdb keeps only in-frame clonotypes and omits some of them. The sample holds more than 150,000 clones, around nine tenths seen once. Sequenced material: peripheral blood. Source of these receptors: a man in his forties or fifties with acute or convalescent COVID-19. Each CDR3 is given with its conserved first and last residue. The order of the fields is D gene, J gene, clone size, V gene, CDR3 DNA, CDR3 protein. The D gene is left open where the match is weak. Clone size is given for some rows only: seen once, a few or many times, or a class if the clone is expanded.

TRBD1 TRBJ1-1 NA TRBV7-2 TGTGCCAGCAGCTTGACAGGGGGCGCGGGGACTGAAGCTTTCTTT CASSLTGGAGTEAFF
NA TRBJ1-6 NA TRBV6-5 TGTGCCAGCAGTCAGGGTCAGGATAATTCACCCCTCCACTTT CASSQGQDNSPLHF
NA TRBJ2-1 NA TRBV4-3 TGCGCCAGCAGCCAAGAAGGGGGGGACCACGATGAGCAGTTCTTC CASSQEGGDHDEQFF
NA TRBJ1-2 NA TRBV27 TGTGCCAGCAGTTTCCTACGGCAGGCTAACTATGGCTACACCTTC CASSFLRQANYGYTF
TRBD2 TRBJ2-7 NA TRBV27 TGTGCCAGCAGTACCCTCGGGACTAGCGGGGCCTACGAGCAGTACTTC CASSTLGTSGAYEQYF
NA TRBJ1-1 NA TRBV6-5 TGTGCCAGCAGGGAGGGGAGGGACACTGAAGCTTTCTTT CASREGRDTEAFF
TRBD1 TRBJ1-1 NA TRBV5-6 TGTGCCAGCAGCTTCCGACAGGGATTGGGGAACACTGAAGCTTTCTTT CASSFRQGLGNTEAFF
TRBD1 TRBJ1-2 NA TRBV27 TGTGCCAGCACACCGGGACAGGGAGTTATTGGCTACACCTTC CASTPGQGVIGYTF
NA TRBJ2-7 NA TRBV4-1 TGCGCCAGCAGCCAAGATCCCCTCGGACATTTCTACGAGCAGTACTTC CASSQDPLGHFYEQYF
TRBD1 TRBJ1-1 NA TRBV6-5 TGTGCCAGCAAAGGACAGGCCTTCATGAACACTGAAGCTTTCTTT CASKGQAFMNTEAFF
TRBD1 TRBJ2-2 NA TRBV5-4 TGTGCCAGCAGCTGGGGACCCCAGGGGGCTGGCGCCGGGGAGCTGTTTTTT CASSWGPQGAGAGELFF
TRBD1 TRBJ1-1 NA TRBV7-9 TGTGCCAGCTCCGGGACAGGGGCAACTGAAGCTTTCTTT CASSGTGATEAFF
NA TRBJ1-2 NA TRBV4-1 TGCGCCAGCAGCCAAGATATCGGCGGTGGGTTTGGCTACACCTTC CASSQDIGGGFGYTF
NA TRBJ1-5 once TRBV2 TGTGCCAGCAGTGCTTATTTTAGAGGGGGATCCGTTAGCAATCAGCCCCAGCATTTT CASSAYFRGGSVSNQPQHF
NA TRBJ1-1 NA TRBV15 TGTGCCACCAGCAGAGATCCCGGTACCACTGAAGCTTTCTTT CATSRDPGTTEAFF
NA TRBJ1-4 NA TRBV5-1 TGCGCCAGCAGCCCTGACAGTGGGGAAAAACTGTTTTTT CASSPDSGEKLFF
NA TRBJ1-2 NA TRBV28 TGTGCCAGCAGTTTGGAACCCGGCGGGTGGGGGGATGGCTACACCTTC CASSLEPGGWGDGYTF
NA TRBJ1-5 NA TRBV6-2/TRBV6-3 TGTGCCAGCAGTCTCAGGGGTGAGGATCAGCCCCAGCATTTT CASSLRGEDQPQHF
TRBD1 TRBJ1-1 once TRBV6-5 TGTGCCAGCAGGCGACAGGGCAAGAATGAAGCTTTCTTT CASRRQGKNEAFF
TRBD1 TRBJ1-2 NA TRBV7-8 TGTGCCAGCAGCTCACTACAGGGGATCGGCTACACCTTC CASSSLQGIGYTF
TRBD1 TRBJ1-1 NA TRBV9 TGTGCCAGCAGCGCAGGGGGGTTGGGCACTGAAGCTTTCTTT CASSAGGLGTEAFF
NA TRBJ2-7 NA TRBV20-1 TGCAGTGCAAAGATCGAGGGCGAGCAGTACTTC CSAKIEGEQYF
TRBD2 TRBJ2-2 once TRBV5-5 TGTGCCAGCAGCCAGACTAGCGGGGGAAGCGGGGAGCTGTTTTTT CASSQTSGGSGELFF
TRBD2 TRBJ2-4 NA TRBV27 TGTGCCAGCAGTTTGGTGCTAGCGGGGGGAAAAAACATTCAGTACTTC CASSLVLAGGKNIQYF
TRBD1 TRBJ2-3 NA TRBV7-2 TGTGCCAGCAGCTTCGACAGGGCAACAGATACGCAGTATTTT CASSFDRATDTQYF
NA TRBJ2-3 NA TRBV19 TGTGCCAGTAGTTCACTAGATACGCAGTATTTT CASSSLDTQYF
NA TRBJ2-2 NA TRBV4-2 TGTGCCAGCAGCCCCATGGCCGGGAGTACCGGGGAGCTGTTTTTT CASSPMAGSTGELFF
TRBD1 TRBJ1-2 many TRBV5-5 TGTGCCAGCAGTCCTTGGACAGGGGGGGCCATTCACTATGGCTACACCTTC CASSPWTGGAIHYGYTF
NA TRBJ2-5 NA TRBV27 TGTGCCAGCAGTTTATTTACAGGGGAGACCCAGTACTTC CASSLFTGETQYF
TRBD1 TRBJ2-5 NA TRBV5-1 TGCGCCAGCAGCAAAATGACAGGGGGCCAAGAGACCCAGTACTTC CASSKMTGGQETQYF
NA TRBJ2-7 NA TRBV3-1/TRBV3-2 TGTGCCAGCAGCCCCGGGTACGAGCAGTACTTC CASSPGYEQYF
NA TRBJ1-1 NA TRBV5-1 TGCGCCAGCAGGGATGGGCCCACCGGATCTGAAGCTTTCTTT CASRDGPTGSEAFF
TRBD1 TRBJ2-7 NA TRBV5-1 TGCGCCAGCAGCCCGGCCGGGACAGGGTCTAAAGAGCAGTACTTC CASSPAGTGSKEQYF
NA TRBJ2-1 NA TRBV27 TGTGCCAGCAGTTCCGGGACTGGGGGCTACAATGAGCAGTTCTTC CASSSGTGGYNEQFF
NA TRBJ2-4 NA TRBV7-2 TGTGCCAGCAGCTTAGCACCTCGGGGTTTGGACCCAAACATTCAGTACTTC CASSLAPRGLDPNIQYF
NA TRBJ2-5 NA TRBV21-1 TGTGCCAGCAGCAAAGGAATATATCTGAGCGGGGGGTTGATAGGGGAGACCCAGTACTTC CASSKGIYLSGGLIGETQYF
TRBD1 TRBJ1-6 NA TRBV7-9 TGTGCCAGCAGCTCCACCCGGGACAGGGGGTACTCACCCCTCCACTTT CASSSTRDRGYSPLHF
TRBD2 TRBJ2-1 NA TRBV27 TGTGCCAGCACCTGGGCTGGGCGGGGGTACAATGAGCAGTTCTTC CASTWAGRGYNEQFF
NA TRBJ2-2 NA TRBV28 TGTGCCAGCAGTTTCCCCATACACACCGGGACTTACACCGGGGAGCTGTTTTTT CASSFPIHTGTYTGELFF
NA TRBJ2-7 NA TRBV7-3 TGTGCCAGCAGCTTAACGGCGGGGACCTCCTACGAGCAGTACTTC CASSLTAGTSYEQYF
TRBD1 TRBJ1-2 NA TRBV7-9 TGTGCCAGCAGCCAGACAGGGGAGGTCTATGGCTACACCTTC CASSQTGEVYGYTF
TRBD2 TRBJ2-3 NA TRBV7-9 TGTGCCAGCAGCCCCCTCTTGGGAGGGAATACGCAGTATTTT CASSPLLGGNTQYF
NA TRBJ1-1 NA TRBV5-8 TGTGCCAGCAGCTTGGCGGGGAGAGCCGAAGCTTTCTTT CASSLAGRAEAFF
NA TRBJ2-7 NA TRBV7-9 TGTGCCAGCAGCTTTGGTTCAGGGGCGGACGAGCAGTACTTC CASSFGSGADEQYF
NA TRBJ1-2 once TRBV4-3 TGCGCCAGCAGCCAAGAAGTCCCCTCAGGGTGGAACTATGGCTACACCTTC CASSQEVPSGWNYGYTF
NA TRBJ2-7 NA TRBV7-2 TGTGCCAGCAGCTTGGCGCAGGCCCACGAGCAGTACTTC CASSLAQAHEQYF
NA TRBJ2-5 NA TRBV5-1 TGCGCCAGCAGCTTTGAGGGGGACGAGACCCAGTACTTC CASSFEGDETQYF
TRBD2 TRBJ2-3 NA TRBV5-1 TGCGCCAGCAGCTTGGCCTTTGCGGGGGGGACCACAGATACGCAGTATTTT CASSLAFAGGTTDTQYF